Listed below are T cell receptor beta chains from one sample, sequenced in a study of blood T cells in healthy people across ages. One entry per CDR3 protein, called by TCRdb with MiXCR from the 5' RACE reads. Of roughly 1.7 million distinct CDR3 sequences in the sample, almost 35% were seen once. Sequenced sample: blood. Every receptor here comes from a woman in her twenties or thirties in good health. The CDR3 runs from the conserved cysteine through the conserved F or W. Fields, in order: D gene, clone size, J gene, V gene, CDR3 protein, CDR3 DNA. A D gene is named only where the DNA matches it firmly. A clone size is listed for some rows: how often the clone was seen (once, few, many), or a class if it is expanded.

TRBD1,few,TRBJ2-7,TRBV6-1,CASRKSGTGLYEQYF,TGTGCCAGCAGAAAGTCCGGGACAGGTCTTTACGAGCAGTACTTC
TRBD1,few,TRBJ1-4,TRBV5-5,CASSLEGAGVGKLFF,TGTGCCAGCAGCTTGGAGGGGGCCGGTGTTGGAAAACTGTTTTTT
.,.,TRBJ1-2,TRBV6-6,CASSYSITPRDDGYTF,TGTGCCAGCAGTTACTCGATCACACCCAGGGATGATGGCTACACCTTC
.,many,TRBJ1-1,TRBV5-5,CASSLQGHTEAFF,TGTGCCAGCAGCCTACAGGGCCACACTGAAGCTTTCTTT
.,few,TRBJ2-1,TRBV7-3,CASSKGGTYNEQFF,TGTGCCAGCAGCAAAGGGGGGACCTACAATGAGCAGTTCTTC
.,.,TRBJ1-1,TRBV29-1,CSVVLQTVNTEAFF,TGCAGCGTTGTACTACAGACGGTAAACACTGAAGCTTTCTTT
TRBD2,few,TRBJ2-5,TRBV27,CASSSTSGKVKTQYF,TGTGCCAGCAGTTCGACTAGCGGGAAGGTGAAGACCCAGTACTTC
TRBD2,few,TRBJ2-3,TRBV4-2,CASSQELAGPTDTQYF,TGTGCCAGCAGCCAAGAACTAGCGGGGCCCACAGATACGCAGTATTTT
.,.,TRBJ1-2,TRBV9,CASSVGETGVNYGYTF,TGTGCCAGCAGCGTAGGAGAGACAGGAGTTAACTATGGCTACACCTTC
.,few,TRBJ2-1,TRBV12-3/TRBV12-4,CASSLPSFYNEQFF,TGTGCCAGCAGTTTACCTAGCTTCTACAATGAGCAGTTCTTC
TRBD2,.,TRBJ2-3,TRBV7-9,CASSFQREGDTQYF,TGTGCCAGCAGCTTCCAAAGGGAGGGAGATACGCAGTATTTT
.,few,TRBJ2-5,TRBV20-1,CSAKPLEQYF,TGCAGTGCTAAACCTCTAGAGCAGTACTTC
.,.,TRBJ1-2,TRBV14,CASSQEPWAERYGYTF,TGTGCCAGCAGCCAAGAGCCGTGGGCAGAACGGTATGGCTACACCTTC
TRBD1,few,TRBJ2-7,TRBV5-1,CASSSTPGQGSYEQYF,TGCGCCAGCAGCTCTACCCCGGGACAGGGCTCCTACGAGCAGTACTTC
.,few,TRBJ1-1,TRBV4-1,CASRGGDKPNTEAFF,TGCGCCAGCAGAGGGGGAGACAAACCGAACACTGAAGCTTTCTTT
.,.,TRBJ2-7,TRBV10-3,CTISEPGILYEQYF,TGTACCATCAGTGAGCCGGGGATCCTCTACGAGCAGTACTTC
TRBD1,.,TRBJ2-7,TRBV4-1,CASSQERGTGYPYEQYF,TGCGCCAGCAGCCAAGAGAGAGGGACAGGGTACCCCTACGAGCAGTACTTC
.,few,TRBJ2-4,TRBV20-1,CSARDPRVAKNIQYF,TGCAGTGCTAGAGATCCAAGAGTAGCCAAAAACATTCAGTACTTC
.,few,TRBJ2-7,TRBV6-5,CASSYEDGGEQYF,TGTGCCAGCAGTTACGAAGATGGGGGCGAGCAGTACTTC
TRBD2,many,TRBJ2-7,TRBV20-1,CSATFSGGPPGQYF,TGCAGTGCTACCTTTAGCGGGGGACCCCCCGGGCAGTACTTC
TRBD1,.,TRBJ1-1,TRBV3-1,CASSPGGRHAFF,TGTGCCAGCAGCCCAGGGGGCCGGCATGCTTTCTTT
.,.,TRBJ2-1,TRBV2,CASVGAKDSYNEQFF,TGTGCCAGCGTTGGGGCTAAGGACTCCTACAATGAGCAGTTCTTC
.,.,TRBJ2-5,TRBV28,CASSTPLGQETQYF,TGTGCCAGCAGTACTCCTCTAGGTCAAGAGACCCAGTACTTC
.,many,TRBJ2-5,TRBV29-1,CSPEGEETQYF,TGCAGCCCCGAGGGTGAAGAGACCCAGTACTTC
TRBD2,many,TRBJ2-5,TRBV5-1,CASSLGQLAGGQETQYF,TGTGCCAGCAGTTTGGGACAACTAGCGGGGGGCCAAGAGACCCAGTACTTC
TRBD1,.,TRBJ2-1,TRBV28,CASRSPGQGNEQFF,TGTGCCAGCAGGTCCCCGGGACAGGGGAATGAGCAGTTCTTC
TRBD1,.,TRBJ1-2,TRBV6-5,CASRQNRGGYTF,TGTGCCAGCAGGCAAAACAGGGGCGGCTACACCTTC
TRBD1,.,TRBJ2-2,TRBV12-3/TRBV12-4,CASSPPIGQGITGELFF,TGTGCCAGCAGTCCCCCCATTGGACAGGGGATAACCGGGGAGCTGTTTTTT
.,.,TRBJ1-2,TRBV3-1,CASSQDPAGSGYTF,TGTGCCAGCAGCCAAGATCCGGCAGGGAGTGGCTACACCTTC
TRBD1,.,TRBJ2-7,TRBV28,CAGSGRTGGMEEQYF,TGTGCCGGCAGTGGACGGACAGGGGGGATGGAAGAGCAGTACTTC
.,few,TRBJ2-1,TRBV12-3/TRBV12-4,CASSPALGWYNEQFF,TGTGCCAGCAGCCCGGCCCTCGGGTGGTACAATGAGCAGTTCTTC
.,.,TRBJ2-1,TRBV18,CASSPYNLGHHNEQFF,TGTGCCAGCTCACCATACAATCTCGGACACCACAATGAGCAGTTCTTC
.,.,TRBJ2-7,TRBV7-9,CASSEVGQILEQYF,TGTGCCAGCAGCGAGGTGGGGCAGATACTCGAGCAGTACTTC
TRBD1,.,TRBJ2-1,TRBV12-3/TRBV12-4,CASTSGQGSYNEQFF,TGTGCCAGCACCAGCGGACAGGGCTCCTACAATGAGCAGTTCTTC
TRBD2,.,TRBJ2-7,TRBV20-1,CSATPGILAGGYEQYF,TGCAGTGCTACCCCGGGGATACTAGCGGGAGGGTACGAGCAGTACTTC
.,.,TRBJ2-1,TRBV20-1,CSARDLTIGTYNEQFF,TGCAGTGCTAGAGATCTGACTATCGGGACCTACAATGAGCAGTTCTTC
.,few,TRBJ1-1,TRBV9,CASSVATGYTTEAFF,TGTGCCAGCAGCGTAGCGACAGGCTACACCACTGAAGCTTTCTTT
TRBD1,many,TRBJ2-7,TRBV29-1,CSVGQGADEQYF,TGCAGCGTTGGACAGGGGGCGGACGAGCAGTACTTC
TRBD1,.,TRBJ1-2,TRBV7-2,CASRGSGTVYGYTF,TGTGCCAGCAGAGGATCCGGGACAGTTTATGGCTACACCTTC
.,.,TRBJ2-5,TRBV4-1,CASSRMRRGQGETQYF,TGCGCCAGCAGCCGGATGAGGAGGGGGCAGGGGGAGACCCAGTACTTC
.,.,TRBJ2-1,TRBV7-3,CASSLRGGGDEQFF,TGTGCCAGCAGCTTGAGGGGGGGCGGGGATGAGCAGTTCTTC
TRBD1,few,TRBJ1-1,TRBV7-9,CASTRLRTGGNTEAFF,TGTGCCAGCACCCGACTAAGGACAGGGGGCAACACTGAAGCTTTCTTT
TRBD2,few,TRBJ2-7,TRBV5-1,CASSPTLLAGYYEQYF,TGCGCCAGCAGCCCGACCCTCTTAGCGGGATACTACGAGCAGTACTTC
TRBD1,.,TRBJ2-1,TRBV12-3/TRBV12-4,CASIPSGGAYNEQFF,TGTGCCAGCATACCCTCAGGGGGCGCTTACAATGAGCAGTTCTTC
TRBD2,few,TRBJ2-7,TRBV28,CASSLGQRESGEQYF,TGTGCCAGCAGTTTAGGACAGCGGGAGAGCGGCGAGCAGTACTTC
.,.,TRBJ1-4,TRBV2,CASRKEVPGGGKLFF,TGTGCCAGCAGGAAAGAGGTACCCGGTGGTGGAAAACTGTTTTTT